These 19 T cell receptor beta chains originate from one sample sequenced in a study of response to subunit inactivated influenza vaccine. MiXCR was run by TCRdb on the RT-PCR reads, yielding one entry per CDR3 protein. Here the sample spans over 800,000 distinct CDR3 sequences, about 20% being singletons. The source material was PBMCs from blood, sampled less than 6 days after vaccination. Source of these receptors: a man in his fifties who received an inactivated influenza vaccine.

This clonotype has just a few counts. The gene calls are TRBV9 and TRBJ2-1, with D possibly TRBD1 on 5 matching bases. V gave up 2 bases and J gave up 6 bases, with 9 bases separating them. Looked up from germline, CDR1 is SGDLS and CDR2 is YYNGEE. This CDR3 comprises 13 residues. The CDR3 DNA sequence: TGTGCCAGCAGCGTTGGACAAGTCAATGAGCAGTTCTTC. Amino acids: CASSVGQVNEQFF.

This chain joins TRBV7-8 and TRBJ2-5; TRBD2 is a possible D gene (5 bases). V was clipped by 1 base and J by 5 bases, with 17 bases between them. The CDR3 loop spans 16 amino acids. Germline V CDR1 and CDR2: SGHVS, FQNEAQ. CDR3: CASSLEAARMRETQYF. CDR3 in DNA: TGTGCCAGCAGCTTAGAAGCGGCCCGGATGAGGGAGACCCAGTACTTC.

The chain combines TRBV20-1 with TRBJ2-2; 7 nucleotides match TRBD1. The V gene end was trimmed by 5 bases and the J gene end by 7 bases; junction bases not matched to a gene: 4. The CDR3 is 12 residues long. From germline, CDR1 is DFQATT and CDR2 SNEGSKA (reference sequence). The CDR3 bases are TGCAGTGCTCGTAGGGGGCTCGGGGAGCTGTTTTTT. This encodes CSARRGLGELFF.

This clonotype showed up many times. This chain joins TRBV4-1 and TRBJ2-5, with TRBD1 matching 7 bases. After removal of 0 bases from V and 3 bases from J, the junction contained 10 bases not matched to a gene. Germline V gives CDR1 MGHRA, CDR2 YSYEKL. The CDR3 covers 17 residues. Written as DNA, the CDR3 is TGCGCCAGCAGCCAAGATGGGCCCACAGGGGCGGAAGAGACCCAGTACTTC. It yields the protein CASSQDGPTGAEETQYF.

This clonotype was found many times. The DNA of the CDR3 is TGTGCCAGCAGTTACGGTCGGCTAGCGGGGAATGAGCAGTTCTTC. Translating it yields CASSYGRLAGNEQFF. This chain uses TRBV6-5 with TRBJ2-1; 9 nucleotides match TRBD2. V shed 2 bases, J shed 7 bases, and the junction held 6 bases outside the gene matches. This CDR3 is 15 amino acids long. Germline loops: CDR1 MNHEY, CDR2 SVGAGI.

This clonotype was seen only a few times. The chain combines TRBV15 with TRBJ2-1; the match to TRBD2 covers 9 bases. J was trimmed by 5 bases and V by 5 bases; bases with no gene match: 13. Germline values: CDR1 LNHNV, CDR2 YYDKDF (reference sequence). The CDR3 spans 17 residues. The CDR3 here is CATSGTLASGANNEQFF. Written as DNA, the CDR3 is TGTGCCACCAGCGGGACCTTGGCTAGCGGGGCAAACAATGAGCAGTTCTTC.

The V call is TRBV20-1, the J call TRBJ2-7, with a weak D call TRBD2 (6 bases). Trimming stripped 2 bases from V and 1 base from J, with 15 bases between. This CDR3 is built from 15 residues. Germline values: CDR1 DFQATT, CDR2 SNEGSKA (reference sequence). The chain's CDR3 is CSARNPGVVSYEQYF. The DNA of the CDR3 is TGCAGTGCTAGAAACCCGGGGGTAGTATCCTACGAGCAGTACTTC.

The J gene is TRBJ2-7, the V gene TRBV21-1. TRBV21-1 is recorded as a pseudogene. CDR3 size: 14 residues. CDR3: CASSPYREPYEQYF. The CDR3 DNA follows: TGTGCCAGCAGCCCCTACAGGGAGCCCTACGAGCAGTACTTC.

This chain links TRBV12-3 or TRBV12-4 with TRBJ2-4; a possible D gene is TRBD1 (5 bases). Trimming left V 3 bases short and J 3 bases short, with 9 bases between. This CDR3 is built from 14 residues. The CDR3 nucleotides read TGTGCCAGCAGTTTCCGCGACAGCAAAAACATTCAGTACTTC. Residues: CASSFRDSKNIQYF.

This clonotype has only a few counts. The chain has TRBV6-4 and TRBJ2-7; 8 bases fit TRBD2. Germline assignment: CDR1 MRHNA and CDR2 SNTAGT. J was trimmed by 5 bases and V by 0 bases; bases with no gene match: 9. The CDR3 consists of 16 residues. Written as DNA, the CDR3 is TGTGCCAGCAGTGACTCTCCAACGGGGGGGCTTCACGAGCAGTACTTC. Protein: CASSDSPTGGLHEQYF.

In this sample, this clonotype turned up many times. This sequence joins TRBV6-1 and TRBJ1-4; D uncertain. Trimming cost V 7 bases and J 7 bases, with 13 bases left between them. Germline V gives CDR1 MNHNS, CDR2 SASEGT. CDR3 length: 13 amino acids. The CDR3 DNA is TGTGCCAGCACCAAGAATCAAGGTGAAAAACTGTTTTTT. It is translated as CASTKNQGEKLFF.

J is TRBJ1-5 and V is TRBV20-1; 7 nucleotides match TRBD1. The length of the CDR3 is 13 residues. Germline values: CDR1 DFQATT, CDR2 SNEGSKA (reference sequence). V lost 5 bases to trimming and J lost 1 base; unmatched junction nucleotides: 2. The CDR3 region is CSAGTVSNQPQHF. DNA for the CDR3: TGCAGTGCTGGGACAGTGAGCAATCAGCCCCAGCATTTT.

The table lists this clonotype with a few counts. The chain carries TRBV7-6 and TRBJ1-5; no clear D gene. This CDR3 contains 13 residues. Trimming pared 3 bases from V and 7 bases from J, leaving 10 bases between. Germline lookup yields CDR1 SGHVS and CDR2 FNYEAQ. In DNA, the CDR3 is TGTGCCAGCAGCTTGAGGAGAGGCCAGCCCCAGCATTTT. This encodes CASSLRRGQPQHF.

This clonotype was detected a few times. The chain employs TRBV6-2 or TRBV6-3 and TRBJ2-1; TRBD2 aligns across 12 bases. Germline V gene lookup returns CDR1 MNHEY and CDR2 SVGEGT. With 4 bases clipped from V and 8 bases from J, the junction kept 6 bases outside the gene matches. This CDR3 spans 15 amino acids. The CDR3 region is CASSFLAGGRDEQFF. The CDR3, as DNA: TGTGCCAGCAGTTTTCTAGCGGGGGGGAGAGATGAGCAGTTCTTC.

This clonotype was detected a few times. The V gene is TRBV9, the J gene TRBJ2-7; TRBD1 or TRBD2 may be the D gene (6 bases each). CDR3 length: 12 amino acids. Germline CDR1 reads SGDLS; CDR2 reads YYNGEE. V lost 3 bases and J 5 bases, leaving 9 bases between the germline ends. CDR3 nucleotide sequence: TGTGCCAGCAGCGGTGGGGGGCACGAGCAGTACTTC. Protein product: CASSGGGHEQYF.

This clonotype showed up many times. The rearrangement uses TRBV5-1 and TRBJ2-1, with TRBD1 as a possible D gene (6 bases). CDR1 and CDR2 from the germline V gene are SGHRS and YFSETQ. The CDR3 covers 11 residues. Trimming left V 5 bases short and J 6 bases short, with 6 bases between. Here the CDR3 reads CASRGGNEQFF. In DNA, the CDR3 is TGCGCCAGCAGAGGGGGCAATGAGCAGTTCTTC.

The chain is built from TRBV4-3 and TRBJ1-2, with 7 positions matching TRBD1. Germline lookup yields CDR1 LGHNA and CDR2 YSLEER. The CDR3 runs 16 residues. J lost 2 bases, V lost 5 bases, and 11 bases had no gene match. CDR3 in amino acids: CASSARRTGLNYGYTF. CDR3 sequence (DNA): TGCGCCAGCAGCGCGCGTAGGACAGGACTCAACTATGGCTACACCTTC.

There are a few counts of this clonotype. This sequence joins TRBV25-1 and TRBJ2-7, with 10 bases matching TRBD1. The CDR3 totals 14 residues. J was trimmed by 3 bases and V by 6 bases; bases with no gene match: 5. CDR1 and CDR2 from the germline V gene are MGHDK and SYGVNS. CDR3 coding DNA: TGTGCCAGCAGAGAGACAGGGGGCCGCTACGAGCAGTACTTC. Translated, it gives CASRETGGRYEQYF.

This clonotype was detected only a few times. The chain combines TRBV15 with TRBJ1-1; 9 nucleotides line up with TRBD1. Germline-derived CDR1 and CDR2 are LNHNV and YYDKDF (reference sequence). Unmatched junction bases numbered 6, after V lost 4 bases and J lost 0 bases. This CDR3 has 16 residues. The CDR3 is CATSTGQGPVNTEAFF. The CDR3 nucleotides read TGTGCCACCAGCACCGGACAGGGGCCGGTGAACACTGAAGCTTTCTTT.